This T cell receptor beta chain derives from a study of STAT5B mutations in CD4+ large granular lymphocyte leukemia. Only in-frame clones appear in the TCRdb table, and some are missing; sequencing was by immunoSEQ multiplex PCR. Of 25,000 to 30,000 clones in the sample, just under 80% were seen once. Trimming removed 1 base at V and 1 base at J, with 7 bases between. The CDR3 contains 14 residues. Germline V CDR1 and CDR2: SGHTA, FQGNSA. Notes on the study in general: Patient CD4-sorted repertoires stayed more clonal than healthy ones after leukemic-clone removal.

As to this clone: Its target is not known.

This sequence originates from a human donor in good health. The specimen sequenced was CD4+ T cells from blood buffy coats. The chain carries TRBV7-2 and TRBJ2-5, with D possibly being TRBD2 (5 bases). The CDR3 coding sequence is TGTGCCAGCAGCTTAGTAAGCGGCCAAGAGACCCAGTACTTC. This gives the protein CASSLVSGQETQYF.